The T cell receptor (beta chain) described here comes from a study of response to subunit inactivated influenza vaccine. Whole-study results and caveats: Few new T cells, the authors suggested, are recruited by each seasonal influenza vaccination.

Each CDR3 protein gets one entry after TCRdb re-called the RT-PCR reads with MiXCR. The sample has 650,000 to 800,000 distinct CDR3 sequences, under 20% seen once; the top ten hold about 11%. On this clonotype: The antigen is unknown.

The receptor comes from a man aged 50 to 60 who received an inactivated influenza vaccine. This specimen consisted of PBMCs from blood, obtained more than 4 days after vaccination.

The CDR3 loop reads CASSLRGSFGYTF. The CDR3 DNA follows: TGTGCCAGCAGTTTACGGGGGAGTTTTGGCTACACCTTC. V usage is TRBV28 and J usage is TRBJ1-2; maybe TRBD1 (5 bases). The germline CDR1 and CDR2 sequences are MDHEN and SYDVKM. Trimming pared 2 bases from V and 7 bases from J, leaving 11 bases between. This CDR3 has 13 residues.